This T cell receptor beta chain appears in the sequencing data of a study of blood T cells in healthy people across ages. This CDR3 has 14 amino acids. CDR1 LGHDT and CDR2 YNNKEL come from the germline V gene (reference sequence). Of note for this clonotype: Possible read error: a much larger clone is one base away.

A second PCR, run for roughly 7 to 11 cycles, used a sample-barcoded 5' primer plus a J-beta primer mix. Every molecule of cDNA carried a tag from a template-switch adaptor with 12 random nucleotides. TCRdb called the 5' RACE reads again in MiXCR, with one record for every CDR3 protein. The table lists some 940,000 distinct CDR3 sequences, roughly 28% of them singletons, with roughly 10% in the top ten. The sample also formed part of further work on T cells of mothers and their children.

The chain carries TRBV3-1 and TRBJ2-5; TRBD1 matches at 9 bases. What was sequenced was blood. This receptor was identified in a woman aged 40 to 50 in good health. CDR3 nucleotide sequence: TGTACCAGCAGCCAAGTCGGGACAGGGCGGGAGCAGTACTTC. Its translation is CTSSQVGTGREQYF.